This T cell receptor beta chain was identified during a study of T cells in Graves' hyperthyroidism and ophthalmopathy. The TCR beta CDR3 regions underwent amplification using RNA transcripts as the source. Initially, a first-round RT-PCR of the TCR CDR3 employed the HTBI primer set. TCRdb passed the multiplex PCR reads through MiXCR, listing each CDR3 protein once. The data show approximately 630,000 distinct CDR3 sequences, 15% to 20% seen once. There are many counts of this clonotype. The antigen is undetermined. With a duration under 2 months, the hyperthyroidism was newly diagnosed in patients aged 18 to 65. General study findings and limits: For ophthalmopathy, model prediction preceded onset by a median roughly 5.9 months.

V was clipped by 1 base and J by 3 bases, with 4 bases between them. Germline V CDR1 and CDR2: LNHNV, YYDKDF (reference sequence). The CDR3 runs 13 residues. Sequenced: blood. This clonotype originated in a woman aged 25 to 39 with Graves' hyperthyroidism. This chain connects TRBV15 to TRBJ1-5; D gene ambiguous. CDR3 amino acids: CATSRANNQPQHF. The CDR3, as DNA: TGTGCCACCAGCAGAGCGAACAATCAGCCCCAGCATTTT.